This section outlines one T cell receptor (beta chain) sequence together with its context. CDR1 MNHEY and CDR2 SMNVEV come from the germline V gene (reference sequence). The CDR3 runs to 14 residues. V dropped 6 bases and J dropped 7; count of bases not matched to a gene: 7. Assay used: immunoSEQ multiplex PCR; TCRdb lists only in-frame clones, some missing. This table has about 220,000 clones, roughly 89% appearing once. This sample was taken from a study of blood T cell repertoires in COVID-19. Across the whole study: T cells, B-cell-depleted T cells, or PBMCs supplied cDNA or gDNA.

The TCR originated in a woman in her thirties or forties with acute COVID-19. Material: PBMCs or T cells enriched from blood (not recorded which). This chain connects TRBV27 to TRBJ2-7, with 12 bases aligning to TRBD1. This chain's CDR3 is CASSSGTGGREQYF. DNA for the CDR3: TGTGCCAGCAGCTCCGGGACAGGGGGCAGGGAGCAGTACTTC.